Listed here are 30 T cell receptor beta chains from one sample, sequenced in a study of T cell repertoires in cytomegalovirus infection. TCRdb re-called the reads with MiXCR, one entry per CDR3 protein. The table lists about half a million distinct CDR3 sequences, around 35% of them singletons. Their recognized antigens are unknown. The starting material was cultured PBMCs, obtained from culture after CMV antigen stimulation. Receptor source: a human donor in good health (CMV status not recorded). Some clones in this sample may be carry-over from other donors' samples.

This clonotype was counted a few times. This rearrangement joins TRBV6-2 or TRBV6-3 to TRBJ2-3, with 8 bases that match TRBD2. The V gene end was trimmed by 0 bases and the J gene end by 0 bases; junction bases not matched to a gene: 5. Germline CDR1 and CDR2: MNHEY and SVGEGT. This CDR3 has 17 residues. CDR3 amino acids: CASSYSKSGRSTDTQYF. For the CDR3, the DNA is TGTGCCAGCAGTTACTCGAAAAGCGGGAGAAGCACAGATACGCAGTATTTT.

A note on this clonotype: The conserved phenylalanine or tryptophan is not found at the CDR3 terminus, so this likely reflects a read error. V is TRBV7-6 and J is TRBJ1-1; 9 bases line up with TRBD1. V shed 4 bases and J 8 bases; nucleotides not matched to a gene: 8. Germline V gene data show CDR1 as SGHVS and CDR2 as FNYEAQ. The CDR3 has 14 amino acids. CDR3 DNA sequence: TGTGCCAGCAGCTGGGGACAGGGTTCGGGGGAAGCTTTCGTT. It translates to CASSWGQGSGEAFV.

This chain links TRBV27 with TRBJ1-1, with no clear D. Trimming stripped 4 bases from V and 2 bases from J, with 8 bases between. The CDR3 has 13 amino acids. Germline CDR1 reads MNHEY; CDR2 reads SMNVEV (reference sequence). The CDR3 bases are TGTGCCAGCAGTTCTTATATAAACACTGAAGCTTTCTTT. Translating gives CASSSYINTEAFF.

This clonotype came up a few times. The chain is built from TRBV5-1 and TRBJ2-1, with D perhaps assigned TRBD1 or TRBD2 (5 bases each). CDR1 is SGHRS, CDR2 YFSETQ, per germline. V lost 0 bases and J lost 6, with 16 bases in between. CDR3 size: 16 residues. CDR3 sequence (DNA): TGCGCCAGCAGCTTGGCCGGAGCGGAGAGGGGCAATGAGCAGTTCTTC. It is translated as CASSLAGAERGNEQFF.

The V call is TRBV7-2, the J call TRBJ2-5; D remains ambiguous. The germline V and J ends were trimmed by 1 base and 1 base, with 4 bases remaining between them. Germline V CDR1 and CDR2: SGHTA, FQGNSA. The CDR3 sequence is 13 residues long. The DNA for the CDR3 is TGTGCCAGCAGCTTAGTAGCCCAAGAGACCCAGTACTTC. Its protein is CASSLVAQETQYF.

The chain employs TRBV19 and TRBJ2-7; D might be TRBD2 (6 bases). This CDR3 has 12 amino acids. In germline, CDR1 is LNHDA, CDR2 SQIVND (reference sequence). Trimming stripped 2 bases from V and 13 bases from J, with 15 bases between. The CDR3 sequence is CASSIQPGTSYV. In DNA form, the CDR3 reads TGTGCCAGTAGTATACAGCCAGGGACTTCATACGTC.

This clonotype was observed a handful of times. The V call is TRBV6-6, the J call TRBJ2-7, with 12 bases fitting TRBD1. Germline CDR1 and CDR2: MNHNY and SVGAGI (reference sequence). The CDR3 is made up of 14 amino acids. J gave up 5 bases and V 2 bases, and 1 base lay outside the gene matches. The CDR3 spells CASSYGTGGNEQYF. Here the CDR3 DNA reads TGTGCCAGCAGTTACGGGACAGGGGGCAACGAGCAGTACTTC.

In this sample, this clonotype turned up a few times. The rearrangement links TRBV20-1 to TRBJ1-5, with D unclear. This CDR3 contains 15 residues. CDR1 and CDR2 from the germline V gene are DFQATT and SNEGSKA (reference sequence). Trimming cost V 2 bases and J 0 bases, with 11 bases left between them. The CDR3 bases are TGCAGTGCTAGACTTAGCGAGTATAGCAATCAGCCCCAGCATTTT. It is translated as CSARLSEYSNQPQHF.

Note on this clonotype: A much larger clone lies a single base off, so this may be a read error. The CDR3 nucleotides read TGTGCCCGCAGTTTGACGCCGGATCGACGGGGAGAGACCCAGTACTTC. This sequence encodes CARSLTPDRRGETQYF. The V and J genes are TRBV12-3 or TRBV12-4 and TRBJ2-5; TRBD2 is a possible D gene (5 bases). The CDR3 has 16 residues.

The chain uses TRBV27 and TRBJ1-5; the D gene is possibly TRBD1 (5 bases). CDR3 length: 14 amino acids. V was pared by 6 bases and J by 0 bases, with 9 bases between. Germline CDR1 and CDR2: MNHEY and SMNVEV (reference sequence). Here the CDR3 reads CASRKTDSNQPQHF. Here the CDR3 DNA reads TGTGCCAGCAGGAAGACAGATAGCAATCAGCCCCAGCATTTT.

The chain combines TRBV10-3 with TRBJ2-7; D is perhaps TRBD2 (5 bases). The CDR3 consists of 12 residues. Germline V gives CDR1 ENHRY, CDR2 SYGVKD. Trimming took 0 bases from V and 8 from J, leaving 8 bases between them. CDR3 DNA: TGTGCCATCAGTGAGTCGACGGGGAAGCAGTACGTC. Its translation is CAISESTGKQYV.

V and J are TRBV4-1 and TRBJ2-7; TRBD2 is a possible D gene (6 bases). The CDR3 is 16 residues long. Germline V lookup: CDR1 MGHRA, CDR2 YSYEKL. V was pared by 0 bases and J by 1 base, with 13 bases between. This CDR3 reads CASSQDTGTSSYEQYV. The CDR3 DNA sequence: TGCGCCAGCAGCCAAGATACGGGGACTTCGTCCTACGAGCAGTACGTC.

The DNA of the CDR3 is TGTGCCAGCAGCTTAGATCCTTGGGGCACCGGGGAGCTGTTTTTT. This gives the protein CASSLDPWGTGELFF. The chain is built from TRBV11-2 and TRBJ2-2; D is unresolved. The length of the CDR3 is 15 residues. The ends were cut back, 0 bases at V and 4 bases at J, with 9 bases in the middle. CDR1 SGHAT and CDR2 FQNNGV come from the germline V gene. The full variable domain, with the rest looked up from reference TRBV11-2 and TRBJ2-2, is EAGVAQSPRYKIIEKRQSVAFWCNPISGHATLYWYQQILGQGPKLLIQFQNNGVVDDSQLPKDRFSAERLKGVDSTLKIQPAKLEDSAVYLCASSLDPWGTGELFFGEGSRLTVL.

To note about this clonotype: Compared with germline, one end of the junction differs, possibly owing to a read error. The genes are TRBV7-6 and TRBJ2-1; D is uncertain. The CDR3 contains 10 residues. Germline values: CDR1 SGHVS, CDR2 FNYEAQ. CDR3 nucleotides: TGTGCTAGCAGCTTAATGGAGCAGTCCTTC. This gives the protein CASSLMEQSF. Looking up the rest from reference TRBV7-6 and TRBJ2-1 gives the full variable domain: GAGVSQSPRYKVTKRGQDVALRCDPISGHVSLYWYRQALGQGPEFLTYFNYEAQQDKSGLPNDRFSAERPEGSISTLTIQRTEQRDSAMYRCASSLMEQSFGPGTRLTVL.

This clonotype was observed at least ten times. The chain is built from TRBV7-6 and TRBJ2-3; 7 bases align to TRBD2. Germline loops: CDR1 SGHVS, CDR2 FNYEAQ. The CDR3 sequence is 14 residues long. Germline trimming cut 5 bases from V and 0 bases from J; bases unmatched to any gene: 2. The CDR3 reads CASSHSGSTDTQYF. Here the CDR3 DNA reads TGTGCCAGCAGCCATAGCGGGAGCACAGATACGCAGTATTTT.

The rearrangement joins TRBV19 to TRBJ2-2; D possibly corresponds to TRBD1 (5 bases). Germline CDR1 is LNHDA and CDR2 is SQIVND (reference sequence). The CDR3 has 14 amino acids. V was pared by 3 bases and J by 6 bases, with 11 bases between. The CDR3 region is CASSIRMGPGELFF. CDR3 DNA sequence: TGTGCCAGTAGTATTCGGATGGGGCCCGGGGAGCTGTTTTTT.

The V and J genes are TRBV6-2 or TRBV6-3 and TRBJ2-3; tentative D call: TRBD1 (6 bases). The CDR3 spans 15 residues. CDR1 and CDR2 (germline): MNHEY, SVGEGT. The germline V and J ends were trimmed by 6 bases and 0 bases, with 13 bases remaining between them. The CDR3 protein is CASSTRTESTDTQYF. Written as DNA, the CDR3 is TGTGCCAGCAGCACTAGGACAGAGAGCACAGATACGCAGTATTTT.

As concerns this clonotype: Compared with germline, one end of the junction differs, possibly owing to a read error. The chain carries TRBV12-3 or TRBV12-4 and TRBJ1-6, with D possibly TRBD1 on 6 matching bases. The CDR3 extends over 14 amino acids. DNA of the CDR3: TGTGCCAGCACCCCCGACAGGTCTAATTCACCCCTCCCCTTT. The encoded protein is CASTPDRSNSPLPF.

The chain employs TRBV20-1 and TRBJ2-3; D gene unclear. Per germline, CDR1 DFQATT and CDR2 SNEGSKA (reference sequence). Deletions cut 0 bases from V and 11 bases from J, with 15 bases between. CDR3 length equals 13 residues. This CDR3 reads CSARESATLGQYF. CDR3 sequence (DNA): TGCAGTGCTAGAGAGTCGGCTACCCTTGGGCAGTATTTT.

This clonotype has at least ten counts. The chain is built from TRBV7-2 and TRBJ1-3; 8 nucleotides agree with TRBD1. V was pared by 5 bases and J by 4 bases, with 10 bases of the junction left unmatched. The length of the CDR3 is 16 residues. Germline V CDR1 and CDR2: SGHTA, FQGNSA. Here the CDR3 DNA reads TGTGCCAGCAGCGCCTGGACAGGGCCAAGAGGAAACACCATATATTTT. This translates into CASSAWTGPRGNTIYF.

The chain is built from TRBV7-6 and TRBJ2-3; possibly TRBD2 for D (6 bases). Germline V CDR1 and CDR2: SGHVS, FNYEAQ. Trimming shortened V by 4 bases and J by 3 bases, and 11 bases separated the two germline ends. This CDR3 contains 14 residues. Written as DNA, the CDR3 is TGTGCCAGCAGCTCGAGACTAGGAACAGATACGCAGTATTTT. It codes for CASSSRLGTDTQYF.

V is TRBV12-3 or TRBV12-4 and J is TRBJ2-1; no reliable D call. The length of the CDR3 is 16 residues. With 4 bases removed from V and 0 bases from J, the gap between germline ends came to 13 bases. The CDR3 nucleotides read TGTGCCAGCAGTTCCCGATGGGCGTTCTCCTACAATGAGCAGTTCTTC. This translates into CASSSRWAFSYNEQFF.

Only a few counts were recorded for this clonotype. The chain combines TRBV12-3 or TRBV12-4 with TRBJ1-3; D might be TRBD1 (5 bases). Trimming left V 6 bases short and J 0 bases short, with 12 bases between. The CDR3 runs to 15 residues. CDR3 amino acids: CASRPQDTSGNTIYF. Here the CDR3 DNA reads TGTGCCAGCAGGCCACAGGATACCTCTGGAAACACCATATATTTT.

This clonotype was seen at least ten times. The chain joins TRBV7-2 to TRBJ1-6; D is perhaps TRBD1 (5 bases). The germline gives CDR1 SGHTA, CDR2 FQGNSA. CDR3 length: 13 amino acids. Trimming took off 2 bases at V and 9 bases at J, with 8 bases between the two ends. CDR3 DNA: TGTGCCAGCAGCTTACCAGGGCCTTCACCCCTCCACTTT. Protein product: CASSLPGPSPLHF. The full variable domain, its missing parts supplied by reference TRBV7-2 and TRBJ1-6, is GAGVSQSPSNKVTEKGKDVELRCDPISGHTALYWYRQSLGQGLEFLIYFQGNSAPDKSGLPSDRFSAERTGGSVSTLTIQRTQQEDSAVYLCASSLPGPSPLHFGNGTRLTVT.

This clonotype was seen more than once but under ten times. This rearrangement joins TRBV19 to TRBJ1-5; D is unresolved. V dropped 5 bases and J dropped 7 bases, with 15 bases sitting between them. The germline gives CDR1 LNHDA, CDR2 SQIVND (reference sequence). This CDR3 has 14 amino acids. The CDR3 here is CASSSTLLNQPQHF. The CDR3 DNA is TGTGCCAGTAGTTCCACCTTATTAAACCAGCCCCAGCATTTT.

This rearrangement joins TRBV4-1 to TRBJ1-1; D may be TRBD1 (5 bases). The V end was cut by 1 base, the J end by 8 bases, with 17 bases between. This CDR3 spans 15 amino acids. Germline V gene sequence: CDR1 MGHRA, CDR2 YSYEKL. The CDR3 spells CASSQVPGRNLEAFF. The CDR3 DNA sequence: TGCGCCAGCAGCCAAGTTCCGGGACGGAATCTCGAAGCTTTCTTT.

This clonotype was recorded a few times. The chain couples TRBV12-3 or TRBV12-4 to TRBJ2-2; D may be TRBD1 (6 bases). The length of the CDR3 is 15 residues. The ends were cut back, 1 base at V and 7 bases at J, with 13 bases in the middle. The CDR3, as DNA: TGTGCCAGCAGTTTAGGAAGGGGGTCGAACGGGGAGCTGTTTTTT. Its protein is CASSLGRGSNGELFF.

The chain couples TRBV10-3 to TRBJ2-3; D is uncertain. Germline assignment: CDR1 ENHRY and CDR2 SYGVKD. The CDR3 is 14 amino acids. V shed 1 base and J shed 4 bases, with 9 bases lying between them. CDR3 sequence: CAISELTPSDTQYF. The CDR3 DNA follows: TGTGCCATCAGTGAGTTGACCCCATCAGATACGCAGTATTTT.

This sequence joins TRBV7-6 and TRBJ2-1; TRBD2 agrees at 14 bases. The CDR3 extends over 15 amino acids. Germline V gene sequence: CDR1 SGHVS, CDR2 FNYEAQ. The J segment lost 9 bases and the V segment lost 3 bases, leaving 4 bases of the junction unmatched. The CDR3: CASSLTSGRAGEQFF. The DNA of the CDR3 is TGTGCCAGCAGCTTGACTAGCGGGAGGGCGGGTGAGCAGTTCTTC.

This clonotype was detected ten times or more. The J gene is TRBJ2-1, the V gene TRBV29-1, with TRBD1 as a possible D gene (5 bases). In germline, CDR1 is SQVTM, CDR2 ANQGSEA. The CDR3 is 14 residues long. The germline V and J ends were trimmed by 4 bases and 5 bases, with 15 bases remaining between them. CDR3 sequence reads: CSVAFMTVNNEQFF. The CDR3 DNA sequence: TGCAGCGTTGCTTTCATGACAGTCAACAATGAGCAGTTCTTC.